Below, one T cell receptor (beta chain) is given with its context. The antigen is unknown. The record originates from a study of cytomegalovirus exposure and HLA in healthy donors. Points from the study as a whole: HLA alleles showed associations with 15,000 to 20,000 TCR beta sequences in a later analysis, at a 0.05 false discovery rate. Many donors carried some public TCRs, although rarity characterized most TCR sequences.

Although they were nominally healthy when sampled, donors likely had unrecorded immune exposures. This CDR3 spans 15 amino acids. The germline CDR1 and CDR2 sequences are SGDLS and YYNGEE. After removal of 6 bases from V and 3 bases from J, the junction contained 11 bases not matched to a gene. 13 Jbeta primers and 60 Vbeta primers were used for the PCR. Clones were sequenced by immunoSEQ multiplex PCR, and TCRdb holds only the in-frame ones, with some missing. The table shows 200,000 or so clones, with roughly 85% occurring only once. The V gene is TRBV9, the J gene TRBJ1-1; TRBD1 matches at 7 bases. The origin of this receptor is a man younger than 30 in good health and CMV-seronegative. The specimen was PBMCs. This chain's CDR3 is CASTETGSRDTEAFF. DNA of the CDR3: TGTGCCAGCACGGAGACAGGGTCACGGGACACTGAAGCTTTCTTT.